The 25 T cell receptor beta chains listed next were all sequenced from one sample in a study of cytotoxic CD8 clonotypes in ibrutinib-treated CLL. TCRdb's table, derived via immunoSEQ multiplex PCR, lists solely in-frame clones and lacks some. The sample holds about 140,000 clones, 80% to 95% seen once. The starting material was PBMCs, obtained after 12 months of ibrutinib treatment. The receptor source for this set is a human donor with chronic lymphocytic leukemia.

The chain employs TRBV25-1 and TRBJ2-1; D not certain. Trimming removed 3 bases from V and 9 bases from J, with 6 bases in between. CDR1 MGHDK and CDR2 SYGVNS come from the germline V gene. This CDR3 spans 11 amino acids. CDR3 bases: TGTGCCAGCAGTGACGTGAGTGAGCAGTTCTTC. Its translation is CASSDVSEQFF.

CDR3 bases: TGCAGCGCAGAGGACAGCTACGAGCAGTACTTC. Protein sequence: CSAEDSYEQYF. The chain is built from TRBV29-1 and TRBJ2-7; D possibly corresponds to TRBD1 (6 bases). The CDR3 contains 11 residues. V was pared by 7 bases and J by 3 bases, with 10 bases between. CDR1 and CDR2 from the germline V gene are SQVTM and ANQGSEA.

This rearrangement joins TRBV7-2 to TRBJ2-7; TRBD2 is a possible D gene (6 bases). This CDR3 has 13 amino acids. Trimming left V 5 bases short and J 2 bases short, with 10 bases between. CDR1 and CDR2 from the germline V gene are SGHTA and FQGNSA. Here the CDR3 DNA reads TGTGCCAGCAGCCCCGGCGGGGCCTACGAGCAGTACTTC. Translating it yields CASSPGGAYEQYF.

The chain has TRBV11-2 and TRBJ2-3; D is possibly TRBD1 or TRBD2 (5 bases each). The germline V and J ends were trimmed by 1 base and 1 base, with 12 bases remaining between them. In germline, CDR1 is SGHAT, CDR2 FQNNGV. The CDR3 consists of 16 residues. The CDR3 DNA sequence: TGTGCCAGCAGCTTAGTGACGGGGCTAGGCACAGATACGCAGTATTTT. Its protein product is CASSLVTGLGTDTQYF.

The chain carries TRBV9 and TRBJ1-5; 10 nucleotides agree with TRBD1. Germline CDR1 is SGDLS and CDR2 is YYNGEE. The ends lost 3 bases at V and 1 base at J; junction bases unmatched: 4. The CDR3 has 16 residues. Here the CDR3 reads CASSGGTGESNQPQHF. CDR3 DNA: TGTGCCAGCAGCGGAGGGACAGGGGAGAGCAATCAGCCCCAGCATTTT.

Only one count was recorded for this clone. J is TRBJ2-7 and V is TRBV18, with TRBD2 matching over 14 bases. The CDR3 runs 15 residues. The V and J ends lost 2 bases and 5 bases, in that order; junction bases with no gene match: 2. Germline values: CDR1 KGHSH, CDR2 LQKENI. In DNA, the CDR3 is TGTGCCAGCTCACCAGGGACTAGCGGGGGAAACGAGCAGTACTTC. As protein: CASSPGTSGGNEQYF.

The chain has TRBV25-1 and TRBJ2-3, with TRBD2 matching 7 bases. V lost 5 bases to trimming and J lost 4 bases; unmatched junction nucleotides: 9. The germline V gene encodes CDR1 MGHDK and CDR2 SYGVNS. The CDR3 consists of 15 residues. The CDR3 sequence: CASSLAGVDSDTQYF. The CDR3 nucleotides read TGTGCCAGCAGTTTGGCGGGAGTCGACTCAGATACGCAGTATTTT.

This chain links TRBV7-9 with TRBJ2-2; 10 bases line up with TRBD1. J gave up 5 bases and V 5 bases, and 5 bases lay outside the gene matches. There are 15 residues in the CDR3. Germline V gene lookup returns CDR1 SEHNR and CDR2 FQNEAQ (reference sequence). The CDR3 coding sequence is TGTGCCAGCAGCAACCGGGACAGGGGTACCGGGGAGCTGTTTTTT. Its translation: CASSNRDRGTGELFF.

The chain is built from TRBV6-5 and TRBJ2-7, with D unresolved. The CDR3 consists of 15 residues. Germline V lookup: CDR1 MNHEY, CDR2 SVGAGI. The V end lost 6 bases, the J end lost 2 bases, and 17 bases lay between the germline ends. The CDR3: CASRPGRSSTYEQYF. DNA of the CDR3: TGTGCCAGCAGGCCGGGCCGCTCAAGCACCTACGAGCAGTACTTC.

The gene calls are TRBV11-3 and TRBJ2-2; no reliable D call. The CDR3 is made up of 13 amino acids. CDR1 SGHNT and CDR2 YENEEA come from the germline V gene. Trimming removed 4 bases at V and 4 bases at J, with 7 bases between. CDR3 sequence (DNA): TGTGCCAGCAGCTGGATAGCCACCGGGGAGCTGTTTTTT. It codes for CASSWIATGELFF. Together with reference TRBV11-3 and TRBJ2-2, the CDR3 gives the full variable domain: EAGVVQSPRYKIIEKKQPVAFWCNPISGHNTLYWYLQNLGQGPELLIRYENEEAVDDSQLPKDRFSAERLKGVDSTLKIQPAELGDSAVYLCASSWIATGELFFGEGSRLTVL.

This clone was counted only a few times. The chain uses TRBV28 and TRBJ2-1; TRBD2 agrees at 8 bases. The CDR3 covers 15 residues. Losses at the gene ends were 3 bases for V and 7 bases for J; bases not matched to a gene: 8. Germline values: CDR1 MDHEN, CDR2 SYDVKM. CDR3 amino acids: CASSFLSGRRNEQFF. CDR3 coding DNA: TGTGCCAGCAGTTTTTTAAGCGGGAGAAGGAATGAGCAGTTCTTC.

This clone has a handful of counts. The chain uses TRBV30 and TRBJ2-1; 10 bases fit TRBD2. Germline CDR1 reads GTSNPN; CDR2 reads SVGIG (reference sequence). The CDR3 covers 15 residues. With 2 bases clipped from V and 4 bases from J, the junction kept 5 bases outside the gene matches. The CDR3 spells CAWSPDSGGYNEQFF. Written as DNA, the CDR3 is TGTGCCTGGAGTCCCGATAGCGGGGGGTACAATGAGCAGTTCTTC.

The CDR3 is CATSRALGPPGGNTIYF. The CDR3 DNA reads as TGTGCCACCAGCAGAGCCCTCGGACCTCCGGGTGGAAACACCATATATTTT. The genes are TRBV15 and TRBJ1-3; D is unresolved. CDR3 length: 17 amino acids. The V end was cut by 1 base, the J end by 3 bases, with 16 bases between. From germline, CDR1 is LNHNV and CDR2 YYDKDF (reference sequence).

V usage is TRBV7-9 and J usage is TRBJ1-2; D gene unclear. Trimming left V 7 bases short and J 2 bases short, with 11 bases between. Germline CDR1 and CDR2: SEHNR and FQNEAQ (reference sequence). The CDR3 length is 13 residues. The CDR3 region has the DNA TGTGCCAGCATGAGCGAGGCGAACTATGGCTACACCTTC. This sequence encodes CASMSEANYGYTF.

The V gene is TRBV28, the J gene TRBJ1-1, with D uncertain. The germline V gene encodes CDR1 MDHEN and CDR2 SYDVKM. Deletions cut 1 base from V and 7 bases from J, with 7 bases between. This CDR3 is built from 12 residues. In DNA, the CDR3 is TGTGCCAGCAGTTTATTCCGATTTGAAGCTTTCTTT. Protein sequence: CASSLFRFEAFF.

This rearrangement joins TRBV5-1 to TRBJ2-7, with D hard to call. The length of the CDR3 is 14 residues. Trimming stripped 1 base from V and 1 base from J, with 9 bases between. Germline assignment: CDR1 SGHRS and CDR2 YFSETQ. The CDR3 is CASSLNSESYEQYF. CDR3 in DNA: TGCGCCAGCAGCTTGAATTCGGAATCCTACGAGCAGTACTTC.

This clone was seen a few times. The rearrangement links TRBV5-6 to TRBJ2-5, with 8 positions matching TRBD1. V shed 1 base, J shed 5 bases, and the junction held 10 bases outside the gene matches. The CDR3 has 16 residues. Germline assignment: CDR1 SGHDT and CDR2 YYEEEE. The CDR3 DNA reads TGTGCCAGCAGCTTGATTGGACAGGGAACGACGGAGACCCAGTACTTC. Translating it yields CASSLIGQGTTETQYF. The full variable domain, completed using reference TRBV5-6 and TRBJ2-5, is DAGVTQSPTHLIKTRGQQVTLRCSPKSGHDTVSWYQQALGQGPQFIFQYYEEEERQRGNFPDRFSGHQFPNYSSELNVNALLLGDSALYLCASSLIGQGTTETQYFGPGTRLLVL.

The chain employs TRBV10-1 and TRBJ2-7; tentative D call: TRBD1 (6 bases). Germline-derived CDR1 and CDR2 are WNHNN and SYGVQD (reference sequence). This CDR3 comprises 13 residues. V was trimmed by 4 bases and J by 6 bases, leaving 13 bases between them. The CDR3 nucleotides read TGCGCCAGCAGTGCTTACAGGGATATCGAGCAGTACTTC. Protein product: CASSAYRDIEQYF.

V gene TRBV7-2 combines with J gene TRBJ2-1, with D tentatively TRBD2 (5 bases). Between the trimmed V and J ends, which lost 5 bases and 3 bases, there was a span of 14 bases. The CDR3 is 15 amino acids. Germline loops: CDR1 SGHTA, CDR2 FQGNSA. The CDR3 region is CASSLSGVGYNEQFF. As DNA, the CDR3 is TGTGCCAGCAGCCTGAGCGGAGTAGGCTACAATGAGCAGTTCTTC.

CDR3 bases: TGTGCCAGCAGCTTAGATTTGGGGGACACCGGGGAGCTGTTTTTT. The encoded protein is CASSLDLGDTGELFF. This chain uses TRBV7-9 with TRBJ2-2, with D perhaps given as TRBD1 or TRBD2 (5 bases each). Germline V gene data show CDR1 as SEHNR and CDR2 as FQNEAQ (reference sequence). Trimming left V 1 base short and J 3 bases short, with 9 bases between. There are 15 residues in the CDR3.

V gene TRBV19 combines with J gene TRBJ2-4; D possibly uses TRBD1 or TRBD2 (5 bases each). The V gene lost 8 bases and the J gene lost 0 bases, with 11 bases spanning the gap. Germline V gene sequence: CDR1 LNHDA, CDR2 SQIVND (reference sequence). The CDR3 contains 14 residues. The CDR3 loop reads CASGTELAKNIQYF. Here the CDR3 DNA reads TGTGCCAGTGGGACCGAACTAGCCAAAAACATTCAGTACTTC.

The genes are TRBV28 and TRBJ2-7; perhaps TRBD2 as D (7 bases). Trimming shortened V by 5 bases and J by 2 bases, and 16 bases separated the two germline ends. Germline V lookup: CDR1 MDHEN, CDR2 SYDVKM. There are 15 residues in the CDR3. The CDR3 protein is CASSRGGTNTYEQYF. The DNA for the CDR3 is TGTGCCAGCAGTAGGGGGGGGACAAATACCTACGAGCAGTACTTC.

V and J are TRBV20-1 and TRBJ2-7, with 7 positions matching TRBD1. Germline assignment: CDR1 DFQATT and CDR2 SNEGSKA (reference sequence). The CDR3 extends over 10 amino acids. V lost 1 base and J lost 12; bases outside the gene matches: 3. CDR3 in amino acids: CSARAGQLYF. CDR3 coding DNA: TGCAGTGCTAGAGCGGGACAGTTGTACTTC.

J is TRBJ2-7 and V is TRBV18; 8 nucleotides match TRBD1. CDR1 and CDR2 from the germline V gene are KGHSH and LQKENI. V was clipped by 4 bases and J by 6 bases; unmatched bases: 8. CDR3 length: 14 amino acids. The CDR3 loop reads CASSHMDRDGEQYF. The CDR3 DNA sequence: TGTGCCAGCTCACATATGGACAGGGATGGCGAGCAGTACTTC. Filled out from reference TRBV18 and TRBJ2-7, the complete variable domain reads NAGVMQNPRHLVRRRGQEARLRCSPMKGHSHVYWYRQLPEEGLKFMVYLQKENIIDESGMPKERFSAEFPKEGPSILRIQQVVRGDSAAYFCASSHMDRDGEQYFGPGTRLTVT.

This chain connects TRBV7-9 to TRBJ2-5; no reliable D call. The V and J ends lost 5 bases and 1 base respectively, with 8 bases between them. The germline V gene has CDR1 SEHNR and CDR2 FQNEAQ (reference sequence). The CDR3 has 13 amino acids. The CDR3 loop reads CASSPPTQETQYF. In DNA form, the CDR3 reads TGTGCCAGCAGCCCCCCAACCCAAGAGACCCAGTACTTC.